This T cell receptor (beta chain) was sequenced for a study of long-term antiretroviral therapy in people with HIV. Study-wide background: Samples collected earliest predate the 2015 immediate-ART recommendation by about a decade. Study-wide findings and caveats: Controls exceeded HIV repertoires in CDR3 length range.

The V and J ends lost 7 bases and 10 bases, in that order; junction bases with no gene match: 10. This CDR3 has 13 residues. Germline V CDR1 and CDR2: SNHLY, FYNNEI. In the United States, treatment was given to all participants with HIV. As regards this clone: Its antigen remains unidentified.

Sequencing used immunoSEQ v3.0 at survey level. TCRdb's table, derived via immunoSEQ multiplex PCR, lists solely in-frame clones and lacks some. The table includes 20,000 to 30,000 clones, 83% detected once. The source of this sequence is a young man with HIV. Specimen: unsorted PBMCs, collected 3 years after starting antiretroviral therapy. The chain recombines TRBV2 with TRBJ2-1; 7 bases fit TRBD2. The CDR3 DNA reads as TGTGCCAGCACCCCCGTGGGGGAGGGAGAGCAGTTCTTC. Its translation: CASTPVGEGEQFF.